This TCR beta chain was captured in a study of control samples from healthy donors and cancer patients. Measured with immunoSEQ multiplex PCR; TCRdb has only the in-frame clones, and not every one. The sample lists 9,500 to 15,000 clones; approximately 88% were seen once. Trimming cost V 5 bases and J 8 bases, with 12 bases left between them. Germline V lookup: CDR1 SEHNR, CDR2 FQNEAQ (reference sequence). This CDR3 comprises 12 residues. J is TRBJ1-2 and V is TRBV7-9; D ambiguous. The sequence came from a male donor with melanoma. The sample consisted of formalin-fixed, paraffin-embedded tissue. The CDR3 region is CASSLGIDGYTF. The CDR3, as DNA: TGTGCCAGCAGCCTAGGGATCGACGGCTACACCTTC.